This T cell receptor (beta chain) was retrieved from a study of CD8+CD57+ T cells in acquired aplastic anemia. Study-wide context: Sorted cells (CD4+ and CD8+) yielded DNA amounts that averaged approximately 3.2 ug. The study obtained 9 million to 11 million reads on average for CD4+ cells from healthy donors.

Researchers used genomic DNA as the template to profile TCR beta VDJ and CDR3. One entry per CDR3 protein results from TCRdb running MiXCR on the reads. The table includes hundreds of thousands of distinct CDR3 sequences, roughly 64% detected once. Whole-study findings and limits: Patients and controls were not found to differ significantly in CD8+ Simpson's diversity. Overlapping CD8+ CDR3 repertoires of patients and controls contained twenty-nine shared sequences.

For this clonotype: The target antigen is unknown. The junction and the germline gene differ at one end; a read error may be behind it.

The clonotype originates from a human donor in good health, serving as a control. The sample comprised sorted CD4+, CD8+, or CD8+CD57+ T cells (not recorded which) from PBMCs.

CDR3 sequence (DNA): TGTGCCAGCAGCTCGGGACCCAAAAGCAAGGAGCAGTTC. It codes for CASSSGPKSKEQF. This rearrangement joins TRBV7-3 to TRBJ2-1, with D possibly called TRBD1 or TRBD2 (5 bases each). Germline V gives CDR1 SGHTA, CDR2 FQGTGA. The CDR3 runs to 13 residues.